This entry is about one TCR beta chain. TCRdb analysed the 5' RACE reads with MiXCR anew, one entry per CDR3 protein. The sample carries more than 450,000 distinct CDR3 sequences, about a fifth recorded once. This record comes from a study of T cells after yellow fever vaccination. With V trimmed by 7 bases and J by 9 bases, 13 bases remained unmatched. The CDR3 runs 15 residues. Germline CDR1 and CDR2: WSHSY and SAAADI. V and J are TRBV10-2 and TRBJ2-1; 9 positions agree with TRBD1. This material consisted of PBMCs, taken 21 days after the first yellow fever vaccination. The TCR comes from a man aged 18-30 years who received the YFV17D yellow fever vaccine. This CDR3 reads CASMSGQGSSGEQFF. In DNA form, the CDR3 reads TGCGCCAGCATGTCGGGACAGGGATCGTCGGGTGAGCAGTTCTTC.